Described below is a single T cell receptor (beta chain) sequence and its context. Method: immunoSEQ multiplex PCR; TCRdb's copy keeps in-frame clones and lacks some. The sample comprises fewer than 50,000 clones, more than 90% of which are singletons, and roughly 0.8% rests with the top ten. The data are from a study of control samples from healthy donors and cancer patients. The CDR3 length is 15 residues. V was cut by 5 bases and J by 2 bases, with 16 bases left in between. Germline V gives CDR1 SGHAT, CDR2 FQNNGV. The V gene is TRBV11-2, the J gene TRBJ2-7, with D perhaps matching TRBD2 (5 bases). This TCR was sampled from a man between 25 and 39 years old with colorectal cancer. The sample consisted of PBMCs. CDR3 protein: CASSMNTGLAYEQYF. CDR3 DNA sequence: TGTGCCAGCAGCATGAACACCGGACTCGCCTACGAGCAGTACTTC.